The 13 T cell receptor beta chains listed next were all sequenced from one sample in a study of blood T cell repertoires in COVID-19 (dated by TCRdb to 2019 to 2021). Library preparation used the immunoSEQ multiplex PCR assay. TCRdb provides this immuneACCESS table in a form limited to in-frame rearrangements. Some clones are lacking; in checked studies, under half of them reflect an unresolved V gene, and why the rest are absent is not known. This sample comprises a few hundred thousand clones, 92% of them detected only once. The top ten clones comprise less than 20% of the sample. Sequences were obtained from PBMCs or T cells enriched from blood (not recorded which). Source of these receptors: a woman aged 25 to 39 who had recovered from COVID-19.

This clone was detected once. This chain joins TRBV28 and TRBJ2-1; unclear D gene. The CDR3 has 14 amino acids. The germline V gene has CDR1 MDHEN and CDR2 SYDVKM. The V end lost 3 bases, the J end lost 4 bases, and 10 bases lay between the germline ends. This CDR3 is CASSFMSEYNEQFF. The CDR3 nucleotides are TGTGCCAGCAGTTTTATGTCAGAATACAATGAGCAGTTCTTC. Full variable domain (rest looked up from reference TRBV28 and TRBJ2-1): DVKVTQSSRYLVKRTGEKVFLECVQDMDHENMFWYRQDPGLGLRLIYFSYDVKMKEKGDIPEGYSVSREKKERFSLILESASTNQTSMYLCASSFMSEYNEQFFGPGTRLTVL.

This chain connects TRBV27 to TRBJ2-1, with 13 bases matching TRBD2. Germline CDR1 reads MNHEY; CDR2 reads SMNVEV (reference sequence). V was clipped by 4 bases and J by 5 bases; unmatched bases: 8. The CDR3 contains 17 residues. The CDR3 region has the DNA TGTGCCAGCAGTTCGGCTCCGGGACTAGCGGGACACAATGAGCAGTTCTTC. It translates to CASSSAPGLAGHNEQFF.

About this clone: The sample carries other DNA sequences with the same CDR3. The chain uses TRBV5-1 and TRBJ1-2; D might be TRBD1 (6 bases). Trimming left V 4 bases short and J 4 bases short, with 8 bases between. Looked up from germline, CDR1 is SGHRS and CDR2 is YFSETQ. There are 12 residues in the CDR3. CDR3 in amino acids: CASSLDSYGYTF. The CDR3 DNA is TGCGCCAGCAGCCTGGACAGCTATGGCTACACCTTC.

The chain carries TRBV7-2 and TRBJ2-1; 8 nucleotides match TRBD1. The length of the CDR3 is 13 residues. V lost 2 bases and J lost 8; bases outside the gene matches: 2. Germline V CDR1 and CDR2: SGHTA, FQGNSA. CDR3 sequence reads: CASSLLQGDEQFF. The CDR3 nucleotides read TGTGCCAGCAGCTTACTACAGGGGGATGAGCAGTTCTTC.

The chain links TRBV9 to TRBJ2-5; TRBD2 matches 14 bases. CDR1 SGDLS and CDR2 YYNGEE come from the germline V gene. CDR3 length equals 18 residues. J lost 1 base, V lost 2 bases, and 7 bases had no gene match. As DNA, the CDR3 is TGTGCCAGCAGCGTGGGTAGGACTAGCGGGAGGCCCCAAGAGACCCAGTACTTC. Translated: CASSVGRTSGRPQETQYF.

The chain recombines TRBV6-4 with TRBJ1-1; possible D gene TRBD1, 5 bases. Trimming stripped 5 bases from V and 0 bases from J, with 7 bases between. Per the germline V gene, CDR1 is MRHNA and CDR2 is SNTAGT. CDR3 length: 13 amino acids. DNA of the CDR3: TGTGCCAGCAGTCAGACAGTGAACACTGAAGCTTTCTTT. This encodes CASSQTVNTEAFF.

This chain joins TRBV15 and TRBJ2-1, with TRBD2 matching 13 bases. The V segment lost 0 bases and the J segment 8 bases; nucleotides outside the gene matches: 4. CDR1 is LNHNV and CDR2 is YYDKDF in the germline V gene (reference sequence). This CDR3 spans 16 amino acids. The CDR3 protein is CATSRDAGLAGHEQFF. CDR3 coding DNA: TGTGCCACCAGCAGAGATGCGGGACTAGCGGGGCATGAGCAGTTCTTC.

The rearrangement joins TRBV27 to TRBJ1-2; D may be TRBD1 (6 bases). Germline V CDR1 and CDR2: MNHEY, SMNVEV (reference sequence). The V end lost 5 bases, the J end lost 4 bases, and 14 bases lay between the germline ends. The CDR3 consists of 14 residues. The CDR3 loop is CASSPRGGLYGYTF. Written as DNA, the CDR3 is TGTGCCAGCAGTCCCCGGGGGGGGCTCTATGGCTACACCTTC.

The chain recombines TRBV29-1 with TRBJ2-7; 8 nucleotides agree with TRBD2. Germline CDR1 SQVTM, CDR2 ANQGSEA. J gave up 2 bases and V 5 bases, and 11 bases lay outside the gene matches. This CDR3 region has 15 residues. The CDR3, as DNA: TGCAGCGTTTCTAAAGGACTAGCCTCGACCTACGAGCAGTACTTC. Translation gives CSVSKGLASTYEQYF.

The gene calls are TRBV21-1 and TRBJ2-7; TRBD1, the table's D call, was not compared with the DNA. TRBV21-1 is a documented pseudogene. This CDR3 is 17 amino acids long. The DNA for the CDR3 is TGTGCCAGCAGCAAAGCAGAGGGGGAAGGCTTTTTCTACGAGCAGTACTTC. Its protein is CASSKAEGEGFFYEQYF.

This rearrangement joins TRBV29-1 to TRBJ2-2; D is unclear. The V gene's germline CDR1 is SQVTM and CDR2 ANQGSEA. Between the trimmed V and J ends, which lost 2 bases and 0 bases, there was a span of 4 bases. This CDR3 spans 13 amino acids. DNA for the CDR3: TGCAGCGTTGAACTAGCGAACACCGGGGAGCTGTTTTTT. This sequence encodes CSVELANTGELFF.

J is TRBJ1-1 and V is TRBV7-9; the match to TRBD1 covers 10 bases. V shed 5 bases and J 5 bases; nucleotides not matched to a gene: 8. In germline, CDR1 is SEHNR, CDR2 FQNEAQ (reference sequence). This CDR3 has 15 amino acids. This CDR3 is CASSPTGTGDTEAFF. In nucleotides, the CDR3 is TGTGCCAGCAGCCCAACCGGGACAGGGGATACTGAAGCTTTCTTT.

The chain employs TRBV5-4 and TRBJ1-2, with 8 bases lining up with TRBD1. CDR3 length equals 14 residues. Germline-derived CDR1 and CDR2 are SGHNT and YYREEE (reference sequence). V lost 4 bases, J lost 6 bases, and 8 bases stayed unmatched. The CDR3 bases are TGTGCCAGCAGCACCTCCAGGGGGCTTAATGGCTACACCTTC. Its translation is CASSTSRGLNGYTF.